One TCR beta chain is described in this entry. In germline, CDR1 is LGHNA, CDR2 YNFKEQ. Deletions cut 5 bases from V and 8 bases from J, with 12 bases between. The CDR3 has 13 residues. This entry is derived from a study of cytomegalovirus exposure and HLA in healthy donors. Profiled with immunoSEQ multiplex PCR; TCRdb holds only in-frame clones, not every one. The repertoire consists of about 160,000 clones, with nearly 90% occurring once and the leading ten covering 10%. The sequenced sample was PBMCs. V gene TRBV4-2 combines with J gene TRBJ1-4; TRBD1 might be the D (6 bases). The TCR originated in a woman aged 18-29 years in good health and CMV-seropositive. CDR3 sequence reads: CASSKRQVEKLFF. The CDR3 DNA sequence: TGTGCCAGCAGCAAAAGACAGGTGGAAAAACTGTTTTTT.